This T cell receptor (beta chain) was obtained from a study of shared clonotypes between healthy human individuals. The study, taken as a whole, reports: Among non-shared clonotypes, generation probabilities were lower than among those shared by all four donors. Depth of sequencing was expected to influence donor clonotype sharing.

Measured with immunoSEQ multiplex PCR; TCRdb has only the in-frame clones, and not every one. The sample has millions of clones; over 85% are singletons. CD45RO negativity and positive selection for CCR7 defined naive CD8 cells, a population that excluded terminally differentiated effector memory CD45RA+ cells. The V gene's germline CDR1 is SGDLS and CDR2 YYNGEE. CDR3 length equals 14 residues. V gave up 4 bases and J gave up 5 bases, with 14 bases separating them. Remarks on this clone: The target antigen is unknown.

Specimen: naive CD8+ T cells sorted from blood. The V and J genes are TRBV9 and TRBJ2-3, with D possibly being TRBD2 (6 bases). The receptor's source is a man younger than 30 in good health. The CDR3 is CASSNFTEGDTQYF. The CDR3 DNA reads TGTGCCAGCAGCAATTTCACGGAGGGAGATACGCAGTATTTT.